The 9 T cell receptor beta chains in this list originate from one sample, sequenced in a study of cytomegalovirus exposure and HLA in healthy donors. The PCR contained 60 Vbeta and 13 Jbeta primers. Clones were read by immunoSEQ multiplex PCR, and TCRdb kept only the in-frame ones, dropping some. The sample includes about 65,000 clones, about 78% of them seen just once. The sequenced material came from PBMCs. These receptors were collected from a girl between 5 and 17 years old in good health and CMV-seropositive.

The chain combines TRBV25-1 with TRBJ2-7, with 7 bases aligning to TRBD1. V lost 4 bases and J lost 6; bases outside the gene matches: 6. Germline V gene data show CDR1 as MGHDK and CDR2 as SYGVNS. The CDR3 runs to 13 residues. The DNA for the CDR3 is TGTGCCAGCAGTGCCTGGACAGGCTTCGAGCAGTACTTC. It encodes CASSAWTGFEQYF.

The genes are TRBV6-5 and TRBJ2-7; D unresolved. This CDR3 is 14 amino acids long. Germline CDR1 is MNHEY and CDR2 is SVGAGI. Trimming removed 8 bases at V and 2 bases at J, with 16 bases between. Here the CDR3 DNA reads TGTGCCAGCGCTAGTACGTCCAGAACCTACGAGCAGTACTTC. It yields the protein CASASTSRTYEQYF.

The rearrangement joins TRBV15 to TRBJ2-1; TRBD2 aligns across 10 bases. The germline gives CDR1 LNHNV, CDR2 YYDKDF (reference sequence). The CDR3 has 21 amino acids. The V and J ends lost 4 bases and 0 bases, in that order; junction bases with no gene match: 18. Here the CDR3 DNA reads TGTGCCACCAGCAAAACACAGGGGCTTCGACTAGCGGGTGTCTCCTACAATGAGCAGTTCTTC. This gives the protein CATSKTQGLRLAGVSYNEQFF.

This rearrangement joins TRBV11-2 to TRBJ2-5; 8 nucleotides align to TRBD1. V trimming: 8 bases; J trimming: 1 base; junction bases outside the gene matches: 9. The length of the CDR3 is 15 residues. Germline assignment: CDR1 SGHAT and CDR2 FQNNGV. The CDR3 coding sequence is TGTGCCAGCGGCCAGACAGGGGCCCCCCAAGAGACCCAGTACTTC. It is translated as CASGQTGAPQETQYF.

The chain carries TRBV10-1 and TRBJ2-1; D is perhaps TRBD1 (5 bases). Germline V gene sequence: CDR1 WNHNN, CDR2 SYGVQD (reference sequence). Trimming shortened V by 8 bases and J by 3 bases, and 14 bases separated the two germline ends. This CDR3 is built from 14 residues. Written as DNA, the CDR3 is TGCGCCAGCGTTCCCGACAGTAACTACAATGAGCAGTTCTTC. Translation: CASVPDSNYNEQFF.

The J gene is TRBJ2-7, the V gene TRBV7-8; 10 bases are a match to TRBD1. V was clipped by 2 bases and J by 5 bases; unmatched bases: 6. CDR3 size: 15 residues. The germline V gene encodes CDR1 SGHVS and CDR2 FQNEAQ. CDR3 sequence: CASSLRGTGVNEQYF. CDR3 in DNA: TGTGCCAGCAGCTTACGGGGGACAGGGGTGAACGAGCAGTACTTC.

Here the CDR3 reads CASSATERHYGYTF. In DNA, the CDR3 is TGTGCCAGCAGTGCCACAGAAAGGCACTATGGCTACACCTTC. The chain couples TRBV2 to TRBJ1-2; D not certain. Germline V lookup: CDR1 SNHLY, CDR2 FYNNEI. The CDR3 consists of 14 residues. V was shortened by 4 bases and J by 3 bases, with 12 bases between the two germline ends.

The CDR3 here is CASSVGPRGEEETQYF. The CDR3 region has the DNA TGTGCCAGCAGCGTAGGACCCAGGGGAGAAGAAGAGACCCAGTACTTC. The chain carries TRBV9 and TRBJ2-5; D might be TRBD1 (6 bases). This CDR3 is 16 amino acids long. The germline V and J ends were trimmed by 0 bases and 3 bases, with 15 bases remaining between them. CDR1 is SGDLS, CDR2 YYNGEE, per germline.

CDR3 sequence (DNA): TGTGCCAGCAGCTGGATAGCGAGCTCCTACGAGCAGTACTTC. Translation gives CASSWIASSYEQYF. The chain couples TRBV5-6 to TRBJ2-7; TRBD2 is a possible D gene (5 bases). V shed 3 bases and J shed 0 bases, with 10 bases lying between them. Germline V lookup: CDR1 SGHDT, CDR2 YYEEEE. The CDR3 runs 14 residues.